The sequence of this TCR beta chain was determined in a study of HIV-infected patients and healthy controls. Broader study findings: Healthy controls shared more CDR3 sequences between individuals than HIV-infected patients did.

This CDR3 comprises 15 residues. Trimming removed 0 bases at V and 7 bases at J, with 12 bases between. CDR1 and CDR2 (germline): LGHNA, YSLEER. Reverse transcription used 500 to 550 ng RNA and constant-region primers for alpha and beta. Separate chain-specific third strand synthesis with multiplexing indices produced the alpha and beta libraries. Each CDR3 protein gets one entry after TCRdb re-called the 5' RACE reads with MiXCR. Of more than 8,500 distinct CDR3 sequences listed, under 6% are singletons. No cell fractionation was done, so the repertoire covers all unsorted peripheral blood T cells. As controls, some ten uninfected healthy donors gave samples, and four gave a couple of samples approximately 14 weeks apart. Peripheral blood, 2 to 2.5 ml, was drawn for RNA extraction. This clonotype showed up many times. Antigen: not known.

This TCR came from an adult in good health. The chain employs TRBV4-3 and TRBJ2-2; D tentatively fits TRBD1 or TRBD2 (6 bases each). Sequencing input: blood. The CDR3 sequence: CASSQDRGAGGELFF. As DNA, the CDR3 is TGCGCCAGCAGCCAAGATAGGGGGGCAGGCGGGGAGCTGTTTTTT.